Reported below is one TCR beta chain. The CDR3 has 15 residues. Trimming stripped 1 base from V and 2 bases from J, with 11 bases between. Germline V gives CDR1 LNHDA, CDR2 SQIVND (reference sequence). This specimen belongs to a study of cytomegalovirus exposure and HLA in healthy donors. The PCR contained 60 Vbeta and 13 Jbeta primers. The repertoire was sequenced with immunoSEQ multiplex PCR; TCRdb's copy has only in-frame clones and lacks some. The table lists roughly 110,000 clones, around 77% of them singletons. V is TRBV19 and J is TRBJ1-1; no clear D gene. Sequences were obtained from PBMCs. This receptor was taken from a woman younger than 45 in good health and CMV-seropositive. CDR3 loop: CASSIAAGRNTEAFF. As DNA, the CDR3 is TGTGCCAGTAGTATAGCGGCAGGCCGAAACACTGAAGCTTTCTTT.